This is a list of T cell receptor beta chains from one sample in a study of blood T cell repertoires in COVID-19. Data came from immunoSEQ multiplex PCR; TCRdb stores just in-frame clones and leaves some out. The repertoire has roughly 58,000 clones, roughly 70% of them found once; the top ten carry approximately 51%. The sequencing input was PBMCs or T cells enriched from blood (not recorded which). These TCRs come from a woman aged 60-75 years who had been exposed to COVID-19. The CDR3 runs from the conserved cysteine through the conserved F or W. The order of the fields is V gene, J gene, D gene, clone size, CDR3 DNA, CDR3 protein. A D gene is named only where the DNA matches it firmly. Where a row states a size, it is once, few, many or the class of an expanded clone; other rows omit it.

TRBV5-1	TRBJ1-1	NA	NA	TGCGCCAGCGCGGGGAGAGCGAACACTGAAGCTTTCTTT	CASAGRANTEAFF
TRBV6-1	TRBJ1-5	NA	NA	TGTGCCAGCAGTGAGGGTACGAGGCAGCCCCAGCATTTT	CASSEGTRQPQHF
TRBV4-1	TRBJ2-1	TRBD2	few	TGCGCCAGCAGCCTCGGGACTAGCGGGGCCTACAATGAGCAGTTCTTC	CASSLGTSGAYNEQFF
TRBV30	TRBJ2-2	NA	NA	TGTGCCTGGAGTGTTAAGGGGTGGACCGGGGAGCTGTTTTTT	CAWSVKGWTGELFF
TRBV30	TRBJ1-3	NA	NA	TGTGCCTGGAGCACAGGATCTGGAAACACCATATATTTT	CAWSTGSGNTIYF
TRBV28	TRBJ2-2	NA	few	TGTGCCAGCAGACTGCGGGGATGGGTCGGGGAGCTGTTTTTT	CASRLRGWVGELFF
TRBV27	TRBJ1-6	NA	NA	TGTGCCAGCACTGCGGGGGTGGGTTCACCCCTCCACTTT	CASTAGVGSPLHF
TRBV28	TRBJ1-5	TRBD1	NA	TGTGCCAGCAGTGCCCCGGGACAGGGTGGCAATCAGCCCCAGCATTTT	CASSAPGQGGNQPQHF
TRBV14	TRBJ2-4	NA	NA	TGTGCCAGCAGCGGTGGGGGCGCGGGAAACATTCAGTACTTC	CASSGGGAGNIQYF
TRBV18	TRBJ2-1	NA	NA	TGTGCCAGCTCACCACCGGGGCAGTACAATGAGCAGTTCTTC	CASSPPGQYNEQFF
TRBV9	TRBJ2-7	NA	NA	TGTGCCAGCAGCTTGAGTGATTCCTACGAGCAGTACTTC	CASSLSDSYEQYF
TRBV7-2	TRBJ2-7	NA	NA	TGTGCCAGCAGCTTAGGATCTAGATGGGAGCAGTACTTC	CASSLGSRWEQYF
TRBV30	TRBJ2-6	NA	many	TGTGCCTGGAGTTTCGGGTCTGGGGCCAACGTCCTGACTTTC	CAWSFGSGANVLTF
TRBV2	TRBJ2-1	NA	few	TGTGCCAGCAGTGTAAAGTCGACGGGAGTTGAGCAGTTCTTC	CASSVKSTGVEQFF
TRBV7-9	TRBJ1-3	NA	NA	TGTGCCAGCAGCTGGCAAGACATAGCGAACACCATATATTTT	CASSWQDIANTIYF
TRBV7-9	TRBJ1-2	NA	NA	TGTGCCAGCAGCTTAGATCGCGGGGGCGGCCTTGGCTATGGCTACACCTTC	CASSLDRGGGLGYGYTF
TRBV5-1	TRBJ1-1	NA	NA	TGCGCCAGCAGCTTGGTGACAGGGAACACTGAAGCTTTCTTT	CASSLVTGNTEAFF
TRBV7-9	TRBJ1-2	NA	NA	TGTGCCAGCAGCTTTTCACAGGCTGAAGGCTACACCTTC	CASSFSQAEGYTF
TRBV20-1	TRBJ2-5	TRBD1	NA	TGCAGTGCTAACAGGGGTGAGACCCAGTACTTC	CSANRGETQYF
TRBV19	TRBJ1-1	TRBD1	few	TGTGCCAGTAGTCAAGACAGGGGGCTAATGAACACTGAAGCTTTCTTT	CASSQDRGLMNTEAFF
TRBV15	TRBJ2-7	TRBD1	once	TGTGCCACCAGTCGAGAGACAGGGGTCCTCCCCGAGCAGTACTTC	CATSRETGVLPEQYF
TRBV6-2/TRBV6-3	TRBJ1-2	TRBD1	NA	TGTGCCAGCAGCCGATATCTCACCGGGACAGGAGTGAACTATGGCTACACCTTC	CASSRYLTGTGVNYGYTF
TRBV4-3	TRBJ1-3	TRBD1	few	TGCGCCAGCAGCCAGATGACAGGGGGAGGAAACACCATATATTTT	CASSQMTGGGNTIYF
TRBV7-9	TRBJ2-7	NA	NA	TGTGCCAGCAGCTTGAGGCCGGATGAATCCTACGAGCAGTACTTC	CASSLRPDESYEQYF
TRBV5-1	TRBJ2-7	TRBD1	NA	TGCGCCAGCAGCTTGGATGGACAGGGGGTGCAGTACTTC	CASSLDGQGVQYF
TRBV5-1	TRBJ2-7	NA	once	TGCGCCAGTTGGGCGAGCGGCGACGAGCAGTACTTC	CASWASGDEQYF
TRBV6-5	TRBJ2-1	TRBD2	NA	TGTGCCAGCAGCCATCTAGCGGGGGGAGGTGAGCAGTTCTTC	CASSHLAGGGEQFF
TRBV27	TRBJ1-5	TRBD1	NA	TGTGCCAGCAGGGGACAGGGAGGAAATCAGCCCCAGCATTTT	CASRGQGGNQPQHF
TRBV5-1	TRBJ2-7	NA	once	TGCGCCAGCAGCTTGGACAGGCAGGCCGAGCAGTACTTC	CASSLDRQAEQYF
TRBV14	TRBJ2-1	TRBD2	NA	TGTGCCAGCAGCCAATATCGCGGCGGGGGGGCGAATGAGCAGTTCTTC	CASSQYRGGGANEQFF
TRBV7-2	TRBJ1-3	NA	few	TGTGCCAGCAGCCCAGTCGGGGGGCCTCGCTCTGGAAACACCATATATTTT	CASSPVGGPRSGNTIYF
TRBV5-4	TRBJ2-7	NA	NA	TGTGCCAGCAGCGAATTTGGGGCCCACCTTGTGGAGCAGTACTTC	CASSEFGAHLVEQYF
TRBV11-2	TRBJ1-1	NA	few	TGTGCCAGCAGGGAGGCTGAAGCTTTCTTT	CASREAEAFF
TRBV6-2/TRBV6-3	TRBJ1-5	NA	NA	TGTGCCAGCAGTTACTACACGTCTAGCAATCAGCCCCAGCATTTT	CASSYYTSSNQPQHF
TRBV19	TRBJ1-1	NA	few	TGTGCCAGTAGTATCCTCGGGAACACTGAAGCTTTCTTT	CASSILGNTEAFF
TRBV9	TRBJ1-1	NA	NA	TGTGCCAGCAGCGTAAGGCAGGATAACACTGAAGCTTTCTTT	CASSVRQDNTEAFF
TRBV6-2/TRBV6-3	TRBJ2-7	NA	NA	TGTGCCAGCAGTTGGAGCGTCGAGCAGTACTTC	CASSWSVEQYF
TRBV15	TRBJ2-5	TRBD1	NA	TGTGCCACCAGCAGAGATCGGGGCAGGGGGCTCGAGACCCAGTACTTC	CATSRDRGRGLETQYF
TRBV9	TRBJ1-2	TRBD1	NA	TGTGCCAGCAGCGTAGCTCAGGGGGGACTTTATGGCTACACCTTC	CASSVAQGGLYGYTF
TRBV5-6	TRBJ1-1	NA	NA	TGTGCCAGCAGCTTGATCTCTGCGGGGTGGGTAACTGAAGCTTTCTTT	CASSLISAGWVTEAFF
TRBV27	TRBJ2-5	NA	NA	TGTGCCAGCAGCCCAACTAGGACAGAAGAGACCCAGTACTTC	CASSPTRTEETQYF
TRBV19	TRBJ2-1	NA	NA	TGTGCCAGTAGACCACAGGTGGGAGGTGAGCAGTTCTTC	CASRPQVGGEQFF
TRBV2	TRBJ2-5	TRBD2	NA	TGTGCCAGCAGTGTCGGAGGGCGGGGGGAGACCCAGTACTTC	CASSVGGRGETQYF
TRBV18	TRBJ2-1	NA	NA	TGTGCCAGCTCCCCCGGACAGAATGAGCAGTTCTTC	CASSPGQNEQFF
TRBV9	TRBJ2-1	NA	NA	TGTGCCAGCAGCGTACTGGGGGGCTCCTACAATGAGCAGTTCTTC	CASSVLGGSYNEQFF
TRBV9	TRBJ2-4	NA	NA	TGTGCCAGCAGCGGAGGGGGGGCCTTAGCCAAAAACATTCAGTACTTC	CASSGGGALAKNIQYF
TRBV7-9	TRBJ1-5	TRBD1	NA	TGTGCCAGCAGCCCGCAGGGGGATCAGCCCCAGCATTTT	CASSPQGDQPQHF
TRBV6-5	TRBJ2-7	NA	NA	TGTGCCAGCAGCCACTCCTACGAGCAGTACTTC	CASSHSYEQYF
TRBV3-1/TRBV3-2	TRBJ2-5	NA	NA	TGTGCCAGCAGCCAAGATAGTCGGGAGACCCAGTACTTC	CASSQDSRETQYF
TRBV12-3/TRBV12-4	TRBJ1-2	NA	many	TGTGCCAGCAGTCCCGACAGCTATGGCTACACCTTC	CASSPDSYGYTF
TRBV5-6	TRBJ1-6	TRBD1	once	TGTGCCAGCAGCTCCGGGACAGGCAATTCACCCCTCCACTTT	CASSSGTGNSPLHF